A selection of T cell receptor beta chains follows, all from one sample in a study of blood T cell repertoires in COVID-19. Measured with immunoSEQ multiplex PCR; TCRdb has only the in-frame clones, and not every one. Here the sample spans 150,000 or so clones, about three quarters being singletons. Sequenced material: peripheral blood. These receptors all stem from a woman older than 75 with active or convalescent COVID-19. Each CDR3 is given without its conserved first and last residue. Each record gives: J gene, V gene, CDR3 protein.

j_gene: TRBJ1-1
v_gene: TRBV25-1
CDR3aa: ASKNTGFNTEAF

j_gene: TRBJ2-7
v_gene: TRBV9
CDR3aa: ASSVVAGDYEQY

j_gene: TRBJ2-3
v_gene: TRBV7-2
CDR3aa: ASSLGAPKTQY

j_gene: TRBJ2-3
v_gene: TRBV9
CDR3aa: ASSVSGKGVRDTQY

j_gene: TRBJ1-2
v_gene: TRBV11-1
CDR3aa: ASSSKGQRIYGYT

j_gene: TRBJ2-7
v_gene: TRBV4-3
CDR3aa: ASSQDYGTGQIYEQY

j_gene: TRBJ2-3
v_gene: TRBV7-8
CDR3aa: ASSTGTLGTDTQY

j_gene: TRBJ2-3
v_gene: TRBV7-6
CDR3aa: ASSEQQGDTQY

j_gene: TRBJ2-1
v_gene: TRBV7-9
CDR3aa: ASSFDRENEQF

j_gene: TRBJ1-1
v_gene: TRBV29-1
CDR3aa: SVDKPGTGWDAF

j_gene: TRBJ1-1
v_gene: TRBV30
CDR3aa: AWSWGATTEAF

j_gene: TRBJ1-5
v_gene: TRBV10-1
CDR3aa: ASSVQTQGPTINSNQPQH

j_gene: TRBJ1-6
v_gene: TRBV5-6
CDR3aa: ASSLPSGFNSPLH

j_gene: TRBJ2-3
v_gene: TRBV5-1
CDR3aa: ASSSGLAGGRGSTDTQY

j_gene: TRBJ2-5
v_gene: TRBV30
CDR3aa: AWSVGFAGPAGETQY

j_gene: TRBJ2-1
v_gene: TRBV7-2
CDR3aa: ASSLVDRSHEQF

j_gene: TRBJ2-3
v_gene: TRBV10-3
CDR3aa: ATTGADTQY

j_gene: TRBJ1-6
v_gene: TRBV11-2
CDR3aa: ASSFGTENSPLH

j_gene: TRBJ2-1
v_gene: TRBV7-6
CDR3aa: ASSPVASGTVPSLRNEQF

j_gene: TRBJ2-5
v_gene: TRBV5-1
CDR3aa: ASSSLPGQQETQY

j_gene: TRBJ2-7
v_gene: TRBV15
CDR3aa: ATSRAGGGPFEQY